Shown below are 10 T cell receptor beta chains from a single sample sequenced in a study of early T cells in non-severe SARS-CoV-2 infection. One entry per CDR3 protein, called by TCRdb with MiXCR from the 5' RACE reads. Of approximately 65,000 distinct CDR3 sequences in the sample, about an eighth were seen once. The sequenced sample consisted of whole blood. The receptors were sampled from an adult who was a healthcare worker with PCR-confirmed SARS-CoV-2 infection or an uninfected control (not recorded which).

The rearrangement links TRBV2 to TRBJ2-7; D is possibly TRBD1 or TRBD2 (5 bases each). CDR1 is SNHLY and CDR2 is FYNNEI in the germline V gene. Trimming removed 3 bases from V and 2 bases from J, with 14 bases in between. The length of the CDR3 is 15 residues. DNA for the CDR3: TGTGCCAGCAGTGACCCCCGGGACCGGACCTACGAGCAGTACTTC. Encoded protein: CASSDPRDRTYEQYF.

The sample holds many counts of this clonotype. The V gene is TRBV29-1, the J gene TRBJ2-2, with 12 bases aligning to TRBD2. The CDR3 has 16 residues. The germline V gene has CDR1 SQVTM and CDR2 ANQGSEA. Trimming cost V 6 bases and J 0 bases; bases outside gene matches: 5. Here the CDR3 DNA reads TGCAGCGTGAAACGGACTAGCGGGGCGAACACCGGGGAGCTGTTTTTT. Translation gives CSVKRTSGANTGELFF.

Concerning this clonotype: A junction boundary mismatches the germline segment, possibly from a read error. The chain employs TRBV6-1 and TRBJ2-3; TRBD2 matches 9 bases. Germline values: CDR1 MNHNS, CDR2 SASEGT. The CDR3 length is 14 residues. The CDR3 bases are TGTGTCAGCACCGACCCGACTAGCGGTTATACGCAGTATTTT. It is translated as CVSTDPTSGYTQYF.

V is TRBV7-8 and J is TRBJ2-5; D gene uncertain. The CDR3 length is 11 residues. Germline CDR1 and CDR2: SGHVS and FQNEAQ. V was cut by 6 bases and J by 4 bases, with 6 bases left in between. This CDR3 is CASRTPETQYF. The CDR3 nucleotides are TGTGCCAGCAGAACCCCAGAGACCCAGTACTTC.

The V and J genes are TRBV7-2 and TRBJ1-6; D is undetermined. Germline lookup yields CDR1 SGHTA and CDR2 FQGNSA. This CDR3 has 15 amino acids. The V end lost 5 bases, the J end lost 9 bases, and 17 bases lay between the germline ends. The CDR3 spells CASSLLGREGSPLHF. The CDR3 DNA follows: TGTGCCAGCAGCCTCCTAGGAAGGGAGGGTTCACCCCTCCACTTT.

This clonotype was counted at least ten times. V and J are TRBV7-3 and TRBJ2-3; 15 positions match TRBD2. Germline V gene sequence: CDR1 SGHTA, CDR2 FQGTGA. This CDR3 region has 15 residues. J lost 5 bases, V lost 6 bases, and 3 bases had no gene match. The CDR3 here is CASREGLAGGDTQYF. The CDR3 DNA is TGTGCCAGCAGGGAGGGACTAGCGGGGGGAGATACGCAGTATTTT.

In this sample, this clonotype turned up a few times. The chain employs TRBV29-1 and TRBJ2-5, with unresolved D. Trimming pared 6 bases from V and 5 bases from J, leaving 13 bases between. The CDR3 is 12 residues long. Germline CDR1 reads SQVTM; CDR2 reads ANQGSEA. The CDR3, as DNA: TGCAGCGTCCAGGTGGTTGGCGAGACCCAGTACTTC. Translated, it gives CSVQVVGETQYF.

The chain links TRBV3-1 to TRBJ1-1; perhaps TRBD1 as D (5 bases). Per germline, CDR1 LGHDT and CDR2 YNNKEL (reference sequence). V was cut by 3 bases and J by 4 bases, with 12 bases left in between. The CDR3 sequence is 14 residues long. CDR3 residues: CASSHNRGITEAFF. The CDR3 DNA sequence: TGTGCCAGCAGCCACAACCGGGGCATCACTGAAGCTTTCTTT.

The gene calls are TRBV9 and TRBJ1-2; D is undetermined. Germline-derived CDR1 and CDR2 are SGDLS and YYNGEE. Trimming took off 7 bases at V and 3 bases at J, with 7 bases between the two ends. The CDR3 runs to 11 residues. DNA for the CDR3: TGTGCCAGCGAGGGCGACTATGGCTACACCTTC. Protein sequence: CASEGDYGYTF.

This clonotype came up many times. The gene calls are TRBV12-3 or TRBV12-4 and TRBJ2-3, with no clear D. The CDR3 is made up of 10 amino acids. V dropped 6 bases and J dropped 4 bases, with 2 bases sitting between them. The CDR3: CASSPDTQYF. The CDR3 nucleotides read TGTGCCAGCAGCCCAGATACGCAGTATTTT.